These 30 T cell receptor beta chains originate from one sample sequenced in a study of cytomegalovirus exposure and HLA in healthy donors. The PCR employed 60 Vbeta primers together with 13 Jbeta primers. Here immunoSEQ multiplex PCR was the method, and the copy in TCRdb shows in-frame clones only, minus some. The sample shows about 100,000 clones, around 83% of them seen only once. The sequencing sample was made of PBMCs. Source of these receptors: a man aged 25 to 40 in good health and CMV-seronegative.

CDR3 protein: CASSLSGDNQPQHF. The CDR3 DNA follows: TGCGCCAGCAGCTTGTCGGGGGACAATCAGCCCCAGCATTTT. This chain joins TRBV5-1 and TRBJ1-5, with D maybe TRBD1 (5 bases). The length of the CDR3 is 14 residues. CDR1 and CDR2 (germline): SGHRS, YFSETQ. Trimming took 1 base from V and 3 from J, leaving 8 bases between them.

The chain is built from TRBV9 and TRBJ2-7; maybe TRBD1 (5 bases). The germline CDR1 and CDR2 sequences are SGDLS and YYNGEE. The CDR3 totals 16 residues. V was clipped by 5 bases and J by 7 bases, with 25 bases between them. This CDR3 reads CASSPTLAGRVWEQYF. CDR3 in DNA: TGTGCCAGCAGTCCAACCCTTGCAGGGCGCGTTTGGGAGCAGTACTTC. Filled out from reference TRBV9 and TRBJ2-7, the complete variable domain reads DSGVTQTPKHLITATGQRVTLRCSPRSGDLSVYWYQQSLDQGLQFLIQYYNGEERAKGNILERFSAQQFPDLHSELNLSSLELGDSALYFCASSPTLAGRVWEQYFGPGTRLTVT.

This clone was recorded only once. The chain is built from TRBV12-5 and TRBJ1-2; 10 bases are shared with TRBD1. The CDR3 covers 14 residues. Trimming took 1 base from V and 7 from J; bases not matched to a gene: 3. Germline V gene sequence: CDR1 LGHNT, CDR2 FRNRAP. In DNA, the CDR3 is TGTGCTAGTGGTTTGGGCGGGACAGGGGTTGGCTACACCTTC. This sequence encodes CASGLGGTGVGYTF.

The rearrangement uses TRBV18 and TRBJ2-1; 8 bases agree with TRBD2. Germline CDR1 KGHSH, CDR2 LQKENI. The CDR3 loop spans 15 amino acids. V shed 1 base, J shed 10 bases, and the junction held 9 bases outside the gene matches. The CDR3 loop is CASSPLAGSRGEQFF. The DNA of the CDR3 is TGTGCCAGCTCACCACTAGCGGGGTCGCGAGGGGAGCAGTTCTTC.

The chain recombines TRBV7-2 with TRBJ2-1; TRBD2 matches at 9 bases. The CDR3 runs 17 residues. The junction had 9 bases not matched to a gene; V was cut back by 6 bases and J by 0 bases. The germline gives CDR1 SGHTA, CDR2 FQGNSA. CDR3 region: CASRAGYSGGSYNEQFF. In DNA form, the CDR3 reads TGTGCCAGCAGGGCGGGATATAGCGGGGGCTCCTACAATGAGCAGTTCTTC.

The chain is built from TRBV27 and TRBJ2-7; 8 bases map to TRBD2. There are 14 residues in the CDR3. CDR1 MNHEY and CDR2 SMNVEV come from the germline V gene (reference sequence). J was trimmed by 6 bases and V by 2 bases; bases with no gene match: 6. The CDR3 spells CASSLSGSRIEQYF. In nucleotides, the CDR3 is TGTGCCAGCAGTTTAAGCGGGAGTAGGATCGAGCAGTACTTC.

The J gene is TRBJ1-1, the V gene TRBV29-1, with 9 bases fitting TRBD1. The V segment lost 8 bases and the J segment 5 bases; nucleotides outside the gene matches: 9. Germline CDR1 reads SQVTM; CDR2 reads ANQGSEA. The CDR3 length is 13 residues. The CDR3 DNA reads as TGCAGCTCAAGGACAGGGGTTGGTACTGAAGCTTTCTTT. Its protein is CSSRTGVGTEAFF.

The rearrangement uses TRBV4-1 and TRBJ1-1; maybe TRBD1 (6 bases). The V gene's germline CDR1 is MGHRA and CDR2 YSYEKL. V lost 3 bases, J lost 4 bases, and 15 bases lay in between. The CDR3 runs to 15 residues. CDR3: CASSHLGRGGTEAFF. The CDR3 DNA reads TGCGCCAGCAGCCACCTGGGACGAGGGGGCACTGAAGCTTTCTTT.

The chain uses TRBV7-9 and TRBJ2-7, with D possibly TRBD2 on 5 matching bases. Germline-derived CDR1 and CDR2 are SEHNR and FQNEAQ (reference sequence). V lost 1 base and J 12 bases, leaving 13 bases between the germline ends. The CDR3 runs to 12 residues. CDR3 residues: CASSLDRGPPYF. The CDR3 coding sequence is TGTGCCAGCAGCTTAGACCGCGGGCCGCCGTACTTC.

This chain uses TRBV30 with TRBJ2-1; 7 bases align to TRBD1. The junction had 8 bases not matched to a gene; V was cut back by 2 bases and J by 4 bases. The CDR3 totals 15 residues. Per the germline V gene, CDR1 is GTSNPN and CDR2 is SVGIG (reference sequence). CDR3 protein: CAWSPGTVEYNEQFF. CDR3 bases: TGTGCCTGGAGTCCCGGGACAGTTGAGTACAATGAGCAGTTCTTC.

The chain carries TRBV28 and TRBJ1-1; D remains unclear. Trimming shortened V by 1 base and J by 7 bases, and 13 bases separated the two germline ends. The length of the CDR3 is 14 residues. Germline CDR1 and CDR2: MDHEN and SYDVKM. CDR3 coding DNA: TGTGCCAGCAGTTTATTTGATATAGCGATTGAAGCTTTCTTT. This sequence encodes CASSLFDIAIEAFF. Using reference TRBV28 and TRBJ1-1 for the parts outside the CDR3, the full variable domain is DVKVTQSSRYLVKRTGEKVFLECVQDMDHENMFWYRQDPGLGLRLIYFSYDVKMKEKGDIPEGYSVSREKKERFSLILESASTNQTSMYLCASSLFDIAIEAFFGQGTRLTVV.

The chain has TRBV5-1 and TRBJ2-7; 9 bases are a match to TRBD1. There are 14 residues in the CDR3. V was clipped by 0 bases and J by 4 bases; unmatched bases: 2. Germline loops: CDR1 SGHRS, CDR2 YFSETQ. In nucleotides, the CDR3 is TGCGCCAGCAGCTTGGCCGGGACAGGGTACGAGCAGTACTTC. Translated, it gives CASSLAGTGYEQYF.

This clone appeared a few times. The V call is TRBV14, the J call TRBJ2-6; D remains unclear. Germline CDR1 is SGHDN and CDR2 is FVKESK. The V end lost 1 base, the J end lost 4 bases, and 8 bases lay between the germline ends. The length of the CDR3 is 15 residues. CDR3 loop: CASSQVWAGANVLTF. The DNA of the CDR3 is TGTGCCAGCAGCCAAGTTTGGGCAGGGGCCAACGTCCTGACTTTC.

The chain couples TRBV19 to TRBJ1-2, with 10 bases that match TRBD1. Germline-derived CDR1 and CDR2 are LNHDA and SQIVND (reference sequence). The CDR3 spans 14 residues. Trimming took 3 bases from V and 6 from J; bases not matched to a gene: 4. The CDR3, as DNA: TGTGCCAGTAGTATCCCGACAGGGGGCCATGGCTACACCTTC. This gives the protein CASSIPTGGHGYTF.

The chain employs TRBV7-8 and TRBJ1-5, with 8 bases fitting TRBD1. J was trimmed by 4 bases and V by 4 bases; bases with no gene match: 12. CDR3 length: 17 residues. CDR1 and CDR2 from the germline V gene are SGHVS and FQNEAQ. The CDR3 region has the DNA TGTGCCAGCAGCTCTCAACTGCCCGGGACAGGTAATCAGCCCCAGCATTTT. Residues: CASSSQLPGTGNQPQHF.

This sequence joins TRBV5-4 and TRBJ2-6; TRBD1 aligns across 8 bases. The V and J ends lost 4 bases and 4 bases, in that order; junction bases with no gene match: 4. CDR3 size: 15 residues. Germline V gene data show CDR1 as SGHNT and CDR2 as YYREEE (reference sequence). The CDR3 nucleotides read TGTGCCAGCAGCCGGACAGGGATCGGGGCCAACGTCCTGACTTTC. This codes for CASSRTGIGANVLTF.

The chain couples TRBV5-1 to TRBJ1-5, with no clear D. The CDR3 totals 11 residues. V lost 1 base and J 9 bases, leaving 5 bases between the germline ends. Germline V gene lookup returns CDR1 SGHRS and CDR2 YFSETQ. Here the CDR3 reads CASSLTTPQHF. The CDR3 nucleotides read TGCGCCAGCAGCTTGACTACGCCCCAGCATTTT.

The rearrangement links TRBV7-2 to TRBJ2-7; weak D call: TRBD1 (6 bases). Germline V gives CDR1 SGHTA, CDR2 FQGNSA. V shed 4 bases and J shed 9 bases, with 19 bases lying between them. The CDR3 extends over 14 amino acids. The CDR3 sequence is CASSSPATGGRQYF. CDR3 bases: TGTGCCAGCAGCTCGCCGGCGACAGGTGGGAGGCAGTACTTC.

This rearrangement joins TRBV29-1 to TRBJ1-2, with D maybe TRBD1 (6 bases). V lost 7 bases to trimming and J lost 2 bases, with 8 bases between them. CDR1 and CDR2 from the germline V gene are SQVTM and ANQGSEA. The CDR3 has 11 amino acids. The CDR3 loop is CSAQGNYGYTF. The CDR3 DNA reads TGCAGCGCCCAGGGGAACTATGGCTACACCTTC.

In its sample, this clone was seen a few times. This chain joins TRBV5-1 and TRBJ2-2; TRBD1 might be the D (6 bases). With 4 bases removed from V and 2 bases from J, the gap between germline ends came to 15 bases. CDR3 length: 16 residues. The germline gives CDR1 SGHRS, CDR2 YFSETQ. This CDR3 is CASSPLGGQNTGELFF. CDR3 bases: TGCGCCAGCAGCCCCCTAGGGGGTCAAAACACCGGGGAGCTGTTTTTT.

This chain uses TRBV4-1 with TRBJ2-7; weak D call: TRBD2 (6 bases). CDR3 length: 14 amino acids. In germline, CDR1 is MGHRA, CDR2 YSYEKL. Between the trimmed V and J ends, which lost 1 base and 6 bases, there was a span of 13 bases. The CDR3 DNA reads TGCGCCAGCAGCCAAGGACTAGGGTTTTCCGAGCAGTACTTC. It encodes CASSQGLGFSEQYF.

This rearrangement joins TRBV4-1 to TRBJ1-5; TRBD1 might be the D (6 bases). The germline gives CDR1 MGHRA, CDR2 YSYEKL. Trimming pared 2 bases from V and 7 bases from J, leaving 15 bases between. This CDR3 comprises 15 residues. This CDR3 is CASSQYQGSGQPQHF. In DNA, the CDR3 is TGCGCCAGCAGCCAATACCAGGGGTCGGGCCAGCCCCAGCATTTT.

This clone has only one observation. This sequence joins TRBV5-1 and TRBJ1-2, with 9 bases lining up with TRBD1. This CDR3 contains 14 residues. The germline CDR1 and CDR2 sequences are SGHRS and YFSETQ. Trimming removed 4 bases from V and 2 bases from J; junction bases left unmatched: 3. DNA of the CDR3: TGCGCCAGCAGCCCCGGGACAGGGAACTATGGCTACACCTTC. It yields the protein CASSPGTGNYGYTF.

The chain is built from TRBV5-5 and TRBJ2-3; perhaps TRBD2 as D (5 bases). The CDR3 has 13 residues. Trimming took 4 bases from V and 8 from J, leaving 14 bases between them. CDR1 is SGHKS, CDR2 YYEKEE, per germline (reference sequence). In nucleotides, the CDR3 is TGTGCCAGCAGCCTGGATTTAGGAGGTACGCAGTATTTT. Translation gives CASSLDLGGTQYF.

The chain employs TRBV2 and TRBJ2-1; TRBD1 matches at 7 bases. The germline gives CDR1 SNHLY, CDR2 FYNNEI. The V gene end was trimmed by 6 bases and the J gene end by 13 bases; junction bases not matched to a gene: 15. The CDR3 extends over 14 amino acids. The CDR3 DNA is TGTGCCAGCAGGGACATTTCCGGGACAGAAATCCAGTTCTTC. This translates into CASRDISGTEIQFF.

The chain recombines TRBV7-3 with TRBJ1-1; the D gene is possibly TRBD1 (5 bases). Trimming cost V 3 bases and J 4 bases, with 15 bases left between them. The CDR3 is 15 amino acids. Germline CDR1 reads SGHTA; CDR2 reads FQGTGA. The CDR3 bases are TGTGCCAGCAGCTTCGGCCAGGGAAGATTCACTGAAGCTTTCTTT. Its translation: CASSFGQGRFTEAFF.

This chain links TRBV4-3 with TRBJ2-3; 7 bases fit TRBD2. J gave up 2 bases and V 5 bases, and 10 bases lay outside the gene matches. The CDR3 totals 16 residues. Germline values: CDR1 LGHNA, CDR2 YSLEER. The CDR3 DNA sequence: TGCGCCAGCAGCTCCTGGGGTAGCGGGCCCACAGATACGCAGTATTTT. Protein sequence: CASSSWGSGPTDTQYF.

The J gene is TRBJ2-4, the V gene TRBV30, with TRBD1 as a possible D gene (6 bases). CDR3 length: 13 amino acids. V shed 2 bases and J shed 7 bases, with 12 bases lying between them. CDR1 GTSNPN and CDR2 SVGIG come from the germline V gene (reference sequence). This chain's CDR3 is CAWSRGTMNIQYF. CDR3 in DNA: TGTGCCTGGAGTAGGGGGACGATGAACATTCAGTACTTC. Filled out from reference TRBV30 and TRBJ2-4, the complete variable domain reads SQTIHQWPATLVQPVGSPLSLECTVEGTSNPNLYWYRQAAGRGLQLLFYSVGIGQISSEVPQNLSASRPQDRQFILSSKKLLLSDSGFYLCAWSRGTMNIQYFGAGTRLSVL.

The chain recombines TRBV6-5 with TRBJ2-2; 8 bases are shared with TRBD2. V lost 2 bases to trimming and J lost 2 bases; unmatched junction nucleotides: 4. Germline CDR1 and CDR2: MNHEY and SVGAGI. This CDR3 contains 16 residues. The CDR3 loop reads CASSYTSGGNTGELFF. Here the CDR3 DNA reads TGTGCCAGCAGTTACACCAGCGGGGGAAACACCGGGGAGCTGTTTTTT.

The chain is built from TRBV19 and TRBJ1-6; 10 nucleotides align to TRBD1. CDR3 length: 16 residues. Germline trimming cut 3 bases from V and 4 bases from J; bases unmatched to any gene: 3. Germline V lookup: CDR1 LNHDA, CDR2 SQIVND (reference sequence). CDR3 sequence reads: CASSMRDRGYNSPLHF. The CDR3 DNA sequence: TGTGCCAGTAGTATGAGGGACAGGGGATATAATTCACCCCTCCACTTT.